This T cell receptor beta chain was identified in a study of CD8 T cells in Susac syndrome. Germline CDR1 DFQATT, CDR2 SNEGSKA (reference sequence). This CDR3 has 14 amino acids. V was shortened by 4 bases and J by 0 bases, with 10 bases between the two germline ends. Random hexamers were used to reverse transcribe an amount of roughly 0.45 to 1 ug RNA. TCRdb analysed the immunoSEQ multiplex PCR reads with MiXCR anew, one entry per CDR3 protein. This repertoire shows around 190,000 distinct CDR3 sequences, over 85% found once; its top ten account for approximately 0.098%. Sequencing was carried out using CD4+ T cells from PBMCs. This TCR was recovered from a human donor in good health. This chain uses TRBV20-1 with TRBJ2-1; no reliable D call. The CDR3 is CSATNFPSYNEQFF. CDR3 bases: TGCAGTGCTACTAACTTTCCCTCCTACAATGAGCAGTTCTTC.